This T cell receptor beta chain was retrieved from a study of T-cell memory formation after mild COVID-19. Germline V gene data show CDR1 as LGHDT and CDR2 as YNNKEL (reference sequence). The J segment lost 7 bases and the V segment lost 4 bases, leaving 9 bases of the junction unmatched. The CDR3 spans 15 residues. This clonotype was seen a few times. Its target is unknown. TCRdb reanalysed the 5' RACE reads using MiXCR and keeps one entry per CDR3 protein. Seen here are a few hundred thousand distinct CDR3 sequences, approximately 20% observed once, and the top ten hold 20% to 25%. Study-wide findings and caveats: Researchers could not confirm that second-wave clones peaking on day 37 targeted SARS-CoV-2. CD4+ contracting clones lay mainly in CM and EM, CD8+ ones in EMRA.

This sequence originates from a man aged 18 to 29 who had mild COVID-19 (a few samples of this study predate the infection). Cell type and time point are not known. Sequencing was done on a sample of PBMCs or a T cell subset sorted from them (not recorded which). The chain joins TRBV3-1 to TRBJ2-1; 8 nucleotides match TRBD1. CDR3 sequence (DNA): TGTGCCAGCAGCCGCAGGGGGCAGAGGGCTAATGAGCAGTTCTTC. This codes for CASSRRGQRANEQFF.